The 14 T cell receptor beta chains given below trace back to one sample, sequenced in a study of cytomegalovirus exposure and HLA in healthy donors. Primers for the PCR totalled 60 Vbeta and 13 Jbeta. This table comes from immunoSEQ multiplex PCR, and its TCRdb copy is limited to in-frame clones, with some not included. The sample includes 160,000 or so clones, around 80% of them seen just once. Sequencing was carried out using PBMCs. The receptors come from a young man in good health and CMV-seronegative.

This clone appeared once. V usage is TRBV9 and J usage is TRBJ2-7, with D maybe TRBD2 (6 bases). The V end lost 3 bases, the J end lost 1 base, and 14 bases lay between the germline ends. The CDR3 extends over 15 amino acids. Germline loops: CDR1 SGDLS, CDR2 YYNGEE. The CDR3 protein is CASSASAGSSYEQYF. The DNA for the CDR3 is TGTGCCAGCAGCGCCTCCGCGGGAAGTTCCTACGAGCAGTACTTC. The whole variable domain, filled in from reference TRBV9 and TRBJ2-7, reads DSGVTQTPKHLITATGQRVTLRCSPRSGDLSVYWYQQSLDQGLQFLIQYYNGEERAKGNILERFSAQQFPDLHSELNLSSLELGDSALYFCASSASAGSSYEQYFGPGTRLTVT.

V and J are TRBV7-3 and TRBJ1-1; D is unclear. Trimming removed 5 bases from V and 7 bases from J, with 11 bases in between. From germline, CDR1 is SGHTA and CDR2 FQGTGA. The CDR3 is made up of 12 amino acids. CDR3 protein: CASSPLRGEAFF. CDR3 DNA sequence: TGTGCCAGCAGCCCCCTCCGCGGTGAAGCTTTCTTT.

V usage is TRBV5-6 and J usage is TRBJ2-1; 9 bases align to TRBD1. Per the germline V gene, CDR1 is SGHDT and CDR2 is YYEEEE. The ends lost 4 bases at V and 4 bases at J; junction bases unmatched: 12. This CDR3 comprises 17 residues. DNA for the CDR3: TGTGCCAGCAGCCCGAGCGGGACAGGGCCCGAATACAATGAGCAGTTCTTC. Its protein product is CASSPSGTGPEYNEQFF.

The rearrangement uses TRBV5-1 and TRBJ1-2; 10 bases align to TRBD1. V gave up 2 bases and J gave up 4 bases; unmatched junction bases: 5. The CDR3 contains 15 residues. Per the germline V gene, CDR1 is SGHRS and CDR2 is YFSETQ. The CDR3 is CASSFGTGVIYGYTF. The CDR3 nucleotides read TGCGCCAGCAGCTTTGGGACAGGGGTTATCTATGGCTACACCTTC.

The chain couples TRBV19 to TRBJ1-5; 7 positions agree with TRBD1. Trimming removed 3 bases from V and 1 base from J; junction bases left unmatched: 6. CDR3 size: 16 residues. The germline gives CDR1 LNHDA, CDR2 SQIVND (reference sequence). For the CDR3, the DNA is TGTGCCAGTAGTATTGGTGGGACAGTGAGCAATCAGCCCCAGCATTTT. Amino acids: CASSIGGTVSNQPQHF.

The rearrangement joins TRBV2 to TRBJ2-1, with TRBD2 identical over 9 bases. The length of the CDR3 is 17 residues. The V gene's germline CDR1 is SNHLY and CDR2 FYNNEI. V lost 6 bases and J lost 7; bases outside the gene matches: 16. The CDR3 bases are TGTGCCAGCAGCGAGCATCAGCGGCTAGCGGGGAGTAATGAGCAGTTCTTC. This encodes CASSEHQRLAGSNEQFF.

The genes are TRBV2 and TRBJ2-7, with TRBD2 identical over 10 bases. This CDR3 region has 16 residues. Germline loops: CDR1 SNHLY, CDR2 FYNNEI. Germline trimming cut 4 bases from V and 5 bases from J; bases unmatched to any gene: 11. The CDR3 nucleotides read TGTGCCAGCAGTGCCCCTCTAGCGGGGGATTCGGACGAGCAGTACTTC. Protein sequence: CASSAPLAGDSDEQYF.

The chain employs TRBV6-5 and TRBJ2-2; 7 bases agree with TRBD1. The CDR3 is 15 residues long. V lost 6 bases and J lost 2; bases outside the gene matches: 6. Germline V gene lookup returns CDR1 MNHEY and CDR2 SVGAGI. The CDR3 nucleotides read TGTGCCAGCAGAGGGGGCCGACCTAACACCGGGGAGCTGTTTTTT. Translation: CASRGGRPNTGELFF.

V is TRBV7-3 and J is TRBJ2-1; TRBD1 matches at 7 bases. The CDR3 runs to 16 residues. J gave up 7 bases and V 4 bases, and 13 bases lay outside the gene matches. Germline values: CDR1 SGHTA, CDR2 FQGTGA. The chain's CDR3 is CASSSIRQGTRNEQFF. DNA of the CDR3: TGTGCCAGCAGCTCGATACGACAGGGAACTAGGAATGAGCAGTTCTTC.

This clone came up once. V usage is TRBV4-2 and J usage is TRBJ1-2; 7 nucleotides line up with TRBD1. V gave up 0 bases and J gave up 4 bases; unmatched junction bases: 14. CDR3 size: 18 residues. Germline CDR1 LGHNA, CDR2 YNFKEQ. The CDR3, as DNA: TGTGCCAGCAGCCAAGAGGTGGGCTTTGGACAGGTGCCCTATGGCTACACCTTC. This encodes CASSQEVGFGQVPYGYTF.

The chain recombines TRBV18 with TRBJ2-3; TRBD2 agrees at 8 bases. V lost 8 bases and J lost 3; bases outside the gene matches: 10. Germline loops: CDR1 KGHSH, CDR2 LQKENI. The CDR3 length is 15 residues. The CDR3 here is CASLQAAGVTDTQYF. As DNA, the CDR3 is TGTGCCAGCCTACAGGCAGCGGGAGTAACAGATACGCAGTATTTT.

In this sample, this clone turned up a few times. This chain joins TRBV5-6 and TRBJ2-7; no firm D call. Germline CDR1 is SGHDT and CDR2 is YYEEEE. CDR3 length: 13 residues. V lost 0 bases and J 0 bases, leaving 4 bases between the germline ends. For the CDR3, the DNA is TGTGCCAGCAGCTTGGACGGCTCCTACGAGCAGTACTTC. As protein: CASSLDGSYEQYF. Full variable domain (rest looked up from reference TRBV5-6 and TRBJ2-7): DAGVTQSPTHLIKTRGQQVTLRCSPKSGHDTVSWYQQALGQGPQFIFQYYEEEERQRGNFPDRFSGHQFPNYSSELNVNALLLGDSALYLCASSLDGSYEQYFGPGTRLTVT.

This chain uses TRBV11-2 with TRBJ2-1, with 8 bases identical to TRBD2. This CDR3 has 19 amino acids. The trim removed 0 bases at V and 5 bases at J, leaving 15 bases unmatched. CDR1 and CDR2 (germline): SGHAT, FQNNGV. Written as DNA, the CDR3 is TGTGCCAGCAGCTTAGATTCTACAGGTCCGGGAGGGGTGGACAATGAGCAGTTCTTC. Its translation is CASSLDSTGPGGVDNEQFF.

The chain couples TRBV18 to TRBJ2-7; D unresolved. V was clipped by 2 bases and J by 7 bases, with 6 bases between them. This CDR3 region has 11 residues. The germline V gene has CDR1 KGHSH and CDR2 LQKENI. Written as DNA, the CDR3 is TGTGCCAGCTCACCAGGAGCGGAGCAGTACTTC. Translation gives CASSPGAEQYF.